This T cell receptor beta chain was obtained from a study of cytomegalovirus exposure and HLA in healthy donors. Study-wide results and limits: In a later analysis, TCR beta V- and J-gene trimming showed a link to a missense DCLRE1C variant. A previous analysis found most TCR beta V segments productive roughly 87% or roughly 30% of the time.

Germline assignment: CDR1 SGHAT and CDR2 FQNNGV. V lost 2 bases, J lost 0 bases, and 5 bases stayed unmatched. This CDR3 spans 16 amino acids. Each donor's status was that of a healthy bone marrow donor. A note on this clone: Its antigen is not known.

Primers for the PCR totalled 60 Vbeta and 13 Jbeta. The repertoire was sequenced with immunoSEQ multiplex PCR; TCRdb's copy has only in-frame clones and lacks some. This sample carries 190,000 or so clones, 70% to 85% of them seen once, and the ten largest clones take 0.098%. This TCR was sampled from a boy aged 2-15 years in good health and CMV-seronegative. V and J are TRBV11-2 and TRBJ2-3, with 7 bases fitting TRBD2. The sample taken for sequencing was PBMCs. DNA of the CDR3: TGTGCCAGCAGCTTAAGAGCGGGGCCTAGCACAGATACGCAGTATTTT. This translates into CASSLRAGPSTDTQYF.